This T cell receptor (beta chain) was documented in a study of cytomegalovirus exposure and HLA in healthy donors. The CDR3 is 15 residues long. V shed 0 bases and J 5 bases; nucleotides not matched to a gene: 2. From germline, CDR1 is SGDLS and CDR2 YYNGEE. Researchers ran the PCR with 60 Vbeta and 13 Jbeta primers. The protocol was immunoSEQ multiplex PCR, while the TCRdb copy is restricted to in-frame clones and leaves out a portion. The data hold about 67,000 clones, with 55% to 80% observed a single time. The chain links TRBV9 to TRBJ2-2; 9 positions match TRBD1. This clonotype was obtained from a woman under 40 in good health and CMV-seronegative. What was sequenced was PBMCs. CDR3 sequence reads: CASSVDRGRTGELFF. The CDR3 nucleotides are TGTGCCAGCAGCGTAGACAGGGGGCGTACCGGGGAGCTGTTTTTT.